This T cell receptor (beta chain) came from a study of blood T cell repertoires in COVID-19. Study as a whole: COVID-19 samples from acute and convalescent phases originated in the United States, Italy and Spain. Sources were T cells, B-cell-depleted T cells, or PBMCs; the material itself was cDNA or gDNA.

Germline V gene sequence: CDR1 PRHDT, CDR2 FYEKMQ (reference sequence). The CDR3 consists of 15 residues. V gave up 5 bases and J gave up 7 bases; unmatched junction bases: 7. Original handling: Using reference gene primer amplification, nucleated cell counts were estimated. TCRdb's copy holds only in-frame clones and misses some; the assay was immunoSEQ multiplex PCR. The D gene and trimming were derived from the DNA, and the V and J assignments and clone size from that table. Of roughly 130,000 clones detected, approximately 80% appear once; the ten largest clones hold less than 20%. The sequence was collected from a woman aged 45 to 65 with acute or convalescent COVID-19. Sequenced material: peripheral blood. J is TRBJ1-6 and V is TRBV13, with 8 bases matching TRBD1. The CDR3 DNA sequence: TGTGCCAGCAGCCTACCGACAGGGGCGAATTCACCCCTCCACTTT. Protein sequence: CASSLPTGANSPLHF.